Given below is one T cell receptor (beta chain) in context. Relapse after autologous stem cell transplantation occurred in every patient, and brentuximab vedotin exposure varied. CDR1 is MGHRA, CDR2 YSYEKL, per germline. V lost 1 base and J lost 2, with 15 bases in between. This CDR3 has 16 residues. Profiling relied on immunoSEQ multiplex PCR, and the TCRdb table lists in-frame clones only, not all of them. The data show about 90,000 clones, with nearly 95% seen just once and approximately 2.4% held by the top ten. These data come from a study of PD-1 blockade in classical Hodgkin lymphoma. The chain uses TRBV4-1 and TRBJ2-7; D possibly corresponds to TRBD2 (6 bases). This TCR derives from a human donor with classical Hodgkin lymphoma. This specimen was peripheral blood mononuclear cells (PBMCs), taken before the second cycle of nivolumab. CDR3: CASSQGPGDRAYEQYF. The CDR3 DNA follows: TGCGCCAGCAGCCAAGGCCCGGGGGACCGAGCCTACGAGCAGTACTTC.